A selection of T cell receptor beta chains follows, all from one sample in a study of Ad26.COV2.S vaccination and SARS-CoV-2 variants. The assay was immunoSEQ multiplex PCR, and TCRdb's table has in-frame clones only and misses some. The sample has about 400,000 clones, around four fifths seen once. The material sequenced was peripheral blood, taken in a trial of Ad26.COV2.S vaccine versus placebo. The receptors shown here come from a person aged 18-60 years who received the Ad26.COV2.S COVID-19 vaccine or a placebo. Both conserved end residues are part of each CDR3. The order of the fields is D gene, V gene, clone size, J gene, CDR3 DNA, CDR3 protein. The D gene is left open where the match is weak. Clone size, where shown, is once, few, many, or a class for clones that have expanded.

>-|TRBV5-4|-|TRBJ2-3
TGTGCCAGCAGCGGGACAACTAGCACAGATACGCAGTATTTT
CASSGTTSTDTQYF
>-|TRBV6-5|-|TRBJ2-7
TGTGCCAGCTGGACGTCTTCCTACGAGCAGTACTTC
CASWTSSYEQYF
>TRBD2|TRBV11-2|many|TRBJ2-7
TGTGCCAGCAGCTTAGAGGGGAGGGGAGCCTACGAGCAGTACTTC
CASSLEGRGAYEQYF
>-|TRBV7-9|few|TRBJ2-2
TGTGCCAGCAGCCCCCCGGGGACTTATTCGAACACCGGGGAGCTGTTTTTT
CASSPPGTYSNTGELFF
>-|TRBV5-6|-|TRBJ1-3
TGTGCCAGCAGCTTGTTCATGGGTCTAGATGGAAACACCATATATTTT
CASSLFMGLDGNTIYF
>-|TRBV2|-|TRBJ1-5
TGTGCCAGCAAGACGGGGGGGCAGCCCCAGCATTTT
CASKTGGQPQHF
>-|TRBV16|-|TRBJ1-2
TGTGCCAGCAGCCAATACTCCAATTTCTATGGCTACACCTTC
CASSQYSNFYGYTF
>TRBD1|TRBV7-2|-|TRBJ1-1
TGTGCCAGCAGGGGGACAGCAATCGTTGAAGCTTTCTTT
CASRGTAIVEAFF
>-|TRBV28|-|TRBJ1-4
TGTGCCAGCAGTTTAGACTCAACCGGGGGCGAAAAACTGTTTTTT
CASSLDSTGGEKLFF
>-|TRBV2|-|TRBJ2-7
TGTGCCAGCAGCGAAGGACCCCTAGCCTACGAGCAGTACTTC
CASSEGPLAYEQYF
>-|TRBV5-6|-|TRBJ2-7
TGTGCCAGCAGCTTGTTGACGGGGGTCGAGCAGTACTTC
CASSLLTGVEQYF
>-|TRBV6-5|-|TRBJ2-1
TGTGCCAGCAGTTACATGGGGTTTAGCTCCTACAATGAGCAGTTCTTC
CASSYMGFSSYNEQFF
>-|TRBV3-1/TRBV3-2|-|TRBJ2-5
TGTGCCAGCAGCCAAGAGTCCCCACTGTACCAAGAGACCCAGTACTTC
CASSQESPLYQETQYF
>-|TRBV7-9|-|TRBJ1-3
TGTGCCAGCAGCTTAGAGGGTCTGGACACCATATATTTT
CASSLEGLDTIYF
>-|TRBV5-4|few|TRBJ2-7
TGTGCCAGCAGCTTTAAGGGGACCTACGAGCAGTACTTC
CASSFKGTYEQYF
>-|TRBV6-2/TRBV6-3|-|TRBJ2-2
TGTGCCAGCAGTATAATCGAGGGGGGAGTGACCGGGGAGCTGTTTTTT
CASSIIEGGVTGELFF
>-|TRBV5-6|-|TRBJ1-5
TGTGCCAGCAGCTCAAATCATCAGCCCCAGCATTTT
CASSSNHQPQHF
>-|TRBV7-2|-|TRBJ1-6
TGTGCCAGCAGCTTAGACAGAGGATCACCCCTCCACTTT
CASSLDRGSPLHF
>-|TRBV12-1|once|TRBJ2-1
TGTGCCAGCAGCTTTACTAACGGCTGTAAAAATGAGCAGTTCTTC
CASSFTNGCKNEQFF
>-|TRBV11-3|-|TRBJ1-1
TGTGCCAGCAGCTTAGGGGCAGAAAAAGCTTTCTTT
CASSLGAEKAFF
>-|TRBV23-1|few|TRBJ1-5
TGCGCCAGCAGTCATGTCGGGGGTTTCGGGCAGCCCCAGCATTTT
CASSHVGGFGQPQHF
>-|TRBV5-1|-|TRBJ2-7
TGCGCCAGCAGCTTGATTCCAGGGACGTCCTACGAGCAGTACTTC
CASSLIPGTSYEQYF
>TRBD2|TRBV4-1|-|TRBJ2-3
TGCGCCAGCAGCCATTATAGCGGGACCACAGATACGCAGTATTTT
CASSHYSGTTDTQYF
>-|TRBV5-8|-|TRBJ2-1
TGTGCCAGCAGCGCGGGACACCGTTTCAATGAGCAGTTCTTC
CASSAGHRFNEQFF
>-|TRBV28|-|TRBJ2-5
TGTGCCAGCACTTCCGCGGGGGCCCACCAAGAGACCCAGTACTTC
CASTSAGAHQETQYF
>-|TRBV7-7|-|TRBJ2-5
TGTGCCAGCAGCTTAGCCCAGGGGTCGATCGGGACCCAGTACTTC
CASSLAQGSIGTQYF
>-|TRBV7-9|-|TRBJ2-3
TGTGCCAGCAGCTTAGACAGGAGCACAGATACGCAGTATTTT
CASSLDRSTDTQYF
>-|TRBV5-1|-|TRBJ1-6
TGCGCCAGCAGCTTCCGCAATTCACCCCTCCACTTT
CASSFRNSPLHF
>-|TRBV12-5|-|TRBJ2-1
TGTGCTAGTGCCCCAAGCCCCGACGGCCGACTAGTATCCTACAATGAGCAGTTCTTC
CASAPSPDGRLVSYNEQFF
>-|TRBV27|-|TRBJ2-1
TGTGCCAGCAGCCACTGGCTGGAGTTGGAGCAGTTCTTC
CASSHWLELEQFF
>-|TRBV9|-|TRBJ1-6
TGTGCCAGCAGCGTAGCGGCAGCCTATAATTCACCCCTCCACTTT
CASSVAAAYNSPLHF
>-|TRBV27|-|TRBJ1-1
TGTGCCAGCAGCCCGGGACGACGGGTGAACACTGAAGCTTTCTTT
CASSPGRRVNTEAFF
>-|TRBV13|-|TRBJ2-5
TGTGCCAGCAGCTTAGGGGGACCTCAAGAGACCCAGTACTTC
CASSLGGPQETQYF
>-|TRBV18|once|TRBJ1-1
TGTGCCAGCACGACGAGCCTTGGGGGCACTGAAGCTTTCTTT
CASTTSLGGTEAFF
>-|TRBV9|-|TRBJ1-5
TGTGCCAGCAGCGTTGGTGGTGACAATCAGCCCCAGCATTTT
CASSVGGDNQPQHF
>TRBD2|TRBV12-3/TRBV12-4|once|TRBJ2-1
TGTGCCAGCAGTTTAGTAGCGGGGGAGCAGTTCTTC
CASSLVAGEQFF
>-|TRBV2|-|TRBJ2-1
TGTGCCAGCAGTGAGTTGGGGTCGACCTACAATGAGCAGTTCTTC
CASSELGSTYNEQFF
>-|TRBV15|-|TRBJ2-2
TGTGCCACCAGCGATCGTGGTTCAGCGGGTTGGAACACCGGGGAGCTGTTTTTT
CATSDRGSAGWNTGELFF
>-|TRBV2|-|TRBJ1-1
TGTGCCAGGGATCGGGACTACACTGAAGCTTTCTTT
CARDRDYTEAFF
>-|TRBV15|-|TRBJ2-1
TGTGCCACCAGCAGAGATCTAACAGGTGGCACCTACAATGAGCAGTTCTTC
CATSRDLTGGTYNEQFF
>-|TRBV23-1|-|TRBJ1-5
TGCGCCAGCAGTCAATCGGGAAATAGCAATCAGCCCCAGCATTTT
CASSQSGNSNQPQHF
>-|TRBV9|-|TRBJ1-6
TGTGCCAGCAGCGTAGTTCCCACAAAGGGGTCACCCCTCCACTTT
CASSVVPTKGSPLHF
>-|TRBV6-5|-|TRBJ2-3
TGTGCCAGCCCGGAAGTGGGTTCCCCAGATACGCAGTATTTT
CASPEVGSPDTQYF
>-|TRBV9|-|TRBJ2-5
TGTGCCAGCAGCGGGATCGGGTCGTTCCAAGAGACCCAGTACTTC
CASSGIGSFQETQYF
>-|TRBV12-3/TRBV12-4|-|TRBJ2-1
TGTGCCAGCAGTTTTTTCCCAGGGCCTGAGCAGTTCTTC
CASSFFPGPEQFF
>-|TRBV6-2/TRBV6-3|-|TRBJ2-7
TGTGCCAGCAGTTACGACCGGGGGGCCCTCCAGGAGCAGTACTTC
CASSYDRGALQEQYF
>-|TRBV2|-|TRBJ1-4
TGTGCCAGCAGAGCGGGGGCCTATGCAACTAATGAAAAACTGTTTTTT
CASRAGAYATNEKLFF
>-|TRBV11-3|-|TRBJ2-1
TGTGCCAGCAGCTACCTCCGAACGGGTGGGCAGTTCTTC
CASSYLRTGGQFF
>TRBD1|TRBV5-1|-|TRBJ2-2
TGCGCCAGCAGCCCAGCTCCGGGGACAGGGTCCGGGGAGCTGTTTTTT
CASSPAPGTGSGELFF
>-|TRBV5-4|-|TRBJ2-3
TGTGCCAGCAACCGGGACCCGAGCACAGATACGCAGTATTTT
CASNRDPSTDTQYF
>TRBD1|TRBV11-1|-|TRBJ1-2
TGTGCCAGCAGCCCGGACAGGGGCTATGGCTACACCTTC
CASSPDRGYGYTF
>TRBD2|TRBV27|-|TRBJ2-7
TGTGCCAGCAGTTTAGGTCCTAGCGGCTACGAGCAGTACTTC
CASSLGPSGYEQYF
>-|TRBV4-2|-|TRBJ2-5
TGTGCCAGCAGTCATGCCGGGGGAGAGACCCAGTACTTC
CASSHAGGETQYF
>TRBD2|TRBV6-5|-|TRBJ2-7
TGTGCCAGCAGGGGAAAACTAGCGGGAGCCTACGAGCAGTACTTC
CASRGKLAGAYEQYF
>TRBD2|TRBV6-5|-|TRBJ2-1
TGTGCCAGCAGTTTTGTAGCGGGGAGCTCCTACAATGAGCAGTTCTTC
CASSFVAGSSYNEQFF
>-|TRBV7-8|once|TRBJ1-2
TGTGCCAGCAGCTTAGTCCCAGGGTCGAACTATGGCTACACCTTC
CASSLVPGSNYGYTF
>-|TRBV19|-|TRBJ2-7
TGTGCCAGTAGTATATCAGGGACCTACGAGCAGTACTTC
CASSISGTYEQYF
>TRBD2|TRBV5-4|-|TRBJ2-1
TGTGCCAGCAGCTTCGGTGGCGCGGGGGCCTACAATGAGCAGTTCTTC
CASSFGGAGAYNEQFF
>-|TRBV29-1|-|TRBJ2-7
TGCAGCGGAGGGGGTGGGCAGGGGCTAGCCGAGCAGTACTTC
CSGGGGQGLAEQYF
>-|TRBV5-4|few|TRBJ2-7
TGTGCCAGCAGCTTGACGCTAGGAGGGGACTACGAGCAGTACTTC
CASSLTLGGDYEQYF